Listed here is a single T cell receptor beta chain. Tregs were sorted as CD4+CD25+CD127-/low cells. Full-length variable regions came from constant-region reverse primers plus semi-nested Nested Universal Primer A PCR. TCRdb ran MiXCR on the 5' RACE reads and lists one entry per CDR3 protein. The profile shows 35,000 to 50,000 distinct CDR3 sequences, about 20% of them singletons. This clonotype was sampled from a female donor with breast cancer. Sequencing was carried out using Tregs sorted from blood.

DNA for the CDR3: TGTGCCAGCAGCTTACCGACAGTAAACACTGAAGCTTTCTTT. Residues: CASSLPTVNTEAFF. V usage is TRBV7-3 and J usage is TRBJ1-1; D possibly corresponds to TRBD1 (5 bases). The CDR3 is 14 residues long. CDR1 SGHTA and CDR2 FQGTGA come from the germline V gene. The ends were cut back, 2 bases at V and 2 bases at J, with 9 bases in the middle. The full variable domain, completed using reference TRBV7-3 and TRBJ1-1, is GAGVSQTPSNKVTEKGKYVELRCDPISGHTALYWYRQSLGQGPEFLIYFQGTGAADDSGLPNDRFFAVRPEGSVSTLKIQRTERGDSAVYLCASSLPTVNTEAFFGQGTRLTVV.